The next 11 T cell receptor beta chains were all read from a single sample in a study of T cells after yellow fever vaccination (dated by TCRdb to about 2019). Library creation used 5' RACE. The listed sequencing device is Illumina NovaSeq 6000. TCRdb reran the public reads through fastp at Q25 and MiXCR, keeping productive beta chains. Here each entry gathers all rows of one CDR3 protein and keeps the most common genes and DNA. The sample table lists about 430,000 distinct CDR3 sequences, around 20% of them with a count of one. Jointly, the top ten make up roughly a sixth of the sample. The meaning of the sample's treatment or condition label: live attenuated yellow fever vaccine strain. Here the sequenced sample was PBMCs, taken before the yellow fever booster vaccination. The receptors were sampled from a man aged 18 to 30 who received the YFV17D yellow fever vaccine.

The rearrangement links TRBV7-2 to TRBJ2-4, with 7 bases aligning to TRBD1. The CDR3 spans 16 residues. The trim removed 6 bases at V and 0 bases at J, leaving 8 bases unmatched. Germline V gene lookup returns CDR1 SGHTA and CDR2 FQGNSA. CDR3 sequence reads: CASSLNRDRAKNIQYF. DNA of the CDR3: TGTGCCAGCAGTTTAAACCGGGACAGAGCCAAAAACATTCAGTACTTC.

This chain connects TRBV12-3 or TRBV12-4 to TRBJ2-5; unclear D gene. The V end was cut by 6 bases, the J end by 7 bases, with 9 bases between. The CDR3 spans 11 residues. The CDR3 DNA follows: TGTGCCAGCAGCCTTCGAGGGACCCAGTACTTC. It codes for CASSLRGTQYF.

This chain connects TRBV7-9 to TRBJ1-4; D perhaps matches TRBD1 (6 bases). The CDR3 contains 14 residues. Germline values: CDR1 SEHNR, CDR2 FQNEAQ (reference sequence). The V end lost 6 bases, the J end lost 8 bases, and 16 bases lay between the germline ends. The CDR3 sequence: CASSSTGSGEKLFF. CDR3 in DNA: TGTGCCAGCAGTTCTACAGGGTCCGGAGAAAAACTGTTTTTT.

The rearrangement uses TRBV18 and TRBJ1-4; the D is unclear. The V gene lost 2 bases and the J gene lost 0 bases, with 16 bases spanning the gap. The CDR3 spans 18 residues. Germline V gene sequence: CDR1 KGHSH, CDR2 LQKENI. The CDR3 region has the DNA TGTGCCAGCTCACCAAGGGAGTACAGCCTGACAACTAATGAAAAACTGTTTTTT. Its translation is CASSPREYSLTTNEKLFF.

This clonotype was detected a few times. CDR3 sequence: CASSSGFLYEQYV. As DNA, the CDR3 is TGTGCCAGCAGTTCGGGGTTCCTCTACGAGCAGTACGTC. The V and J genes are TRBV28 and TRBJ2-7, with D possibly matching TRBD2 (5 bases). The V gene lost 4 bases and the J gene lost 3 bases, with 10 bases spanning the gap. Germline CDR1 MDHEN, CDR2 SYDVKM. The CDR3 length is 13 residues.

The chain couples TRBV28 to TRBJ1-2; no clear D. This CDR3 has 13 residues. V dropped 2 bases and J dropped 8 bases, with 12 bases sitting between them. Germline V gives CDR1 MDHEN, CDR2 SYDVKM. In DNA form, the CDR3 reads TGTGCCAGCAGTTTAACGTTAGTTGGCGGCTACACCTTC. Its translation is CASSLTLVGGYTF.

This clonotype was detected only a few times. CDR3 nucleotides: TGCGCCAGCAGCGATAGCGGGGAGGGCTACAATGAGCAGTTCTTC. It encodes CASSDSGEGYNEQFF. V is TRBV5-1 and J is TRBJ2-1, with 8 bases lining up with TRBD2. The germline V gene has CDR1 SGHRS and CDR2 YFSETQ. CDR3 size: 15 residues. Germline trimming cut 4 bases from V and 3 bases from J; bases unmatched to any gene: 6.

This clonotype was detected a few times. The CDR3, as DNA: TGCGCCAGCAGCCGACTTAGCACAGATACGCAGTATTTT. This sequence encodes CASSRLSTDTQYF. The chain employs TRBV4-1 and TRBJ2-3; D is undetermined. Trimming removed 4 bases from V and 0 bases from J, with 5 bases in between. This CDR3 is 13 amino acids long. The germline V gene encodes CDR1 MGHRA and CDR2 YSYEKL.

Worth noting for this clonotype: The junction departs from the called germline gene at one end, perhaps through a read error. V and J are TRBV6-1 and TRBJ1-6; 9 bases agree with TRBD1. The CDR3 runs to 15 residues. CDR1 MNHNS and CDR2 SASEGT come from the germline V gene. The DNA of the CDR3 is TGTGCCAGCAGTGAAGGGACAGGGGATAATTTACCCCTCCACTTT. It translates to CASSEGTGDNLPLHF.

The chain employs TRBV20-1 and TRBJ2-3; 8 positions match TRBD1. Germline V gives CDR1 DFQATT, CDR2 SNEGSKA (reference sequence). This CDR3 is built from 18 residues. V dropped 3 bases and J dropped 2; count of bases not matched to a gene: 16. Here the CDR3 reads CSASKPGGTGQITDTQYF. CDR3 coding DNA: TGCAGTGCTAGTAAGCCCGGCGGGACAGGTCAAATCACAGATACGCAGTATTTT.

The table lists this clonotype with a few counts. The chain has TRBV4-1 and TRBJ2-3, with 8 bases lining up with TRBD2. The CDR3 extends over 14 amino acids. Germline CDR1 and CDR2: MGHRA and YSYEKL. The ends lost 7 bases at V and 3 bases at J; junction bases unmatched: 6. The CDR3 region is CASTISGATDTQYF. CDR3 DNA: TGCGCCAGCACCATTAGCGGGGCGACAGATACGCAGTATTTT.